This T cell receptor beta chain was profiled in a study of blood T cell repertoires in COVID-19. Unmatched junction bases numbered 10, after V lost 6 bases and J lost 4 bases. This CDR3 has 18 residues. Looked up from germline, CDR1 is MRHNA and CDR2 is SNTAGT. In the authors' workflow: Reference gene primer amplification in the assay estimated nucleated cell counts. Clones were sequenced by immunoSEQ multiplex PCR, and TCRdb holds only the in-frame ones, with some missing. That table is the source of V, J and clone size, and D and trimming were worked out from the DNA. The sample contains a few hundred thousand clones, 82% of which appear only once.

This receptor was identified in a woman older than 75 with COVID-19, enrolled during active disease. The sequenced sample was peripheral blood. V is TRBV6-4 and J is TRBJ2-2; 14 bases align to TRBD2. CDR3 residues: CASSPTSGRARGTGELFF. In DNA, the CDR3 is TGTGCCAGCAGCCCGACTAGCGGGAGGGCAAGAGGCACCGGGGAGCTGTTTTTT.